This passage covers 25 T cell receptor beta chains from one sample sequenced in a study of Ad26.COV2.S vaccination and SARS-CoV-2 variants. The treatment was: roughly 18 received Ad26.COV2.S at low or high dose, single or two shots; five or six received placebo; per-sample allocation not given. Samples came from day 63 after the first vaccine or placebo injection. Clones were read by immunoSEQ multiplex PCR, and TCRdb kept only the in-frame ones, dropping some. The sample comprises 350,000 to 500,000 clones, roughly 88% of which are singletons, and approximately 4.3% rests with the top ten. The source material was peripheral blood, sampled in a trial of Ad26.COV2.S vaccine versus placebo. The receptors here all came from a person between 18 and 65 years old who received the Ad26.COV2.S COVID-19 vaccine or a placebo.

This clone was seen just once. The chain has TRBV7-6 and TRBJ2-3; D not resolved. CDR1 SGHVS and CDR2 FNYEAQ come from the germline V gene. Trimming left V 1 base short and J 3 bases short, with 17 bases between. This CDR3 is 17 amino acids long. The CDR3 here is CASSLEPHRAQTDTQYF. Here the CDR3 DNA reads TGTGCCAGCAGCTTAGAGCCCCATAGGGCCCAAACAGATACGCAGTATTTT.

This chain links TRBV14 with TRBJ2-1; maybe TRBD2 (7 bases). The CDR3 spans 17 residues. V dropped 4 bases and J dropped 0 bases, with 16 bases sitting between them. Germline CDR1 reads SGHDN; CDR2 reads FVKESK. The CDR3 DNA reads TGTGCCAGCAGCCTTTTCCGGGGGGCCAGCTCCTACAATGAGCAGTTCTTC. It yields the protein CASSLFRGASSYNEQFF.

The gene calls are TRBV2 and TRBJ1-1; 11 bases fit TRBD1. This CDR3 comprises 16 residues. After removal of 5 bases from V and 5 bases from J, the junction contained 10 bases not matched to a gene. The germline gives CDR1 SNHLY, CDR2 FYNNEI. DNA for the CDR3: TGTGCCAGCAGTAACGACGAAGGACAGGGGGCAACTGAAGCTTTCTTT. Amino acid sequence: CASSNDEGQGATEAFF.

The chain carries TRBV27 and TRBJ2-7; maybe TRBD2 (5 bases). The CDR3 is made up of 15 amino acids. CDR1 is MNHEY and CDR2 is SMNVEV in the germline V gene (reference sequence). Trimming shortened V by 3 bases and J by 6 bases, and 18 bases separated the two germline ends. The CDR3 is CASSFGSGMISEQYF. The CDR3 coding sequence is TGTGCCAGCAGTTTCGGGTCGGGAATGATCTCCGAGCAGTACTTC.

The chain couples TRBV4-1 to TRBJ1-4; 8 nucleotides agree with TRBD1. CDR1 MGHRA and CDR2 YSYEKL come from the germline V gene. The CDR3 totals 15 residues. V lost 2 bases to trimming and J lost 6 bases; unmatched junction nucleotides: 5. The CDR3 spells CASSQRQGFDEKLFF. DNA of the CDR3: TGCGCCAGCAGCCAAAGACAGGGGTTTGATGAAAAACTGTTTTTT.

Only a few counts were recorded for this clone. The rearrangement links TRBV19 to TRBJ1-6; D gene ambiguous. Germline lookup yields CDR1 LNHDA and CDR2 SQIVND (reference sequence). The CDR3 runs to 13 residues. Trimming removed 3 bases at V and 8 bases at J, with 8 bases between. CDR3 amino acids: CASSMDGDSPLHF. In nucleotides, the CDR3 is TGTGCCAGTAGTATGGACGGAGATTCACCCCTCCACTTT. The entire variable domain, with the rest obtained from reference TRBV19 and TRBJ1-6, is as follows: DGGITQSPKYLFRKEGQNVTLSCEQNLNHDAMYWYRQDPGQGLRLIYYSQIVNDFQKGDIAEGYSVSREKKESFPLTVTSAQKNPTAFYLCASSMDGDSPLHFGNGTRLTVT.

This chain connects TRBV5-1 to TRBJ1-1; D is unresolved. Trimming left V 1 base short and J 1 base short, with 8 bases between. In germline, CDR1 is SGHRS, CDR2 YFSETQ. This CDR3 has 14 amino acids. The CDR3, as DNA: TGCGCCAGCAGCTTGAGACCGACGAACACTGAAGCTTTCTTT. Translating gives CASSLRPTNTEAFF.

The rearrangement uses TRBV9 and TRBJ1-4; D uncertain. CDR1 and CDR2 (germline): SGDLS, YYNGEE. V was trimmed by 0 bases and J by 5 bases, leaving 11 bases between them. The CDR3 is 15 amino acids. As DNA, the CDR3 is TGTGCCAGCAGCGTAGGCGGAGCGCTCAATGAAAAACTGTTTTTT. It translates to CASSVGGALNEKLFF.

The chain joins TRBV6-5 to TRBJ1-1; D not certain. CDR1 and CDR2 from the germline V gene are MNHEY and SVGAGI. CDR3 length equals 12 residues. V was cut by 7 bases and J by 9 bases, with 15 bases left in between. The CDR3 reads CASTSPYSQAFF. The CDR3 nucleotides are TGTGCCAGCACCAGCCCCTACAGCCAAGCTTTCTTT.

This clone showed up just once. The chain recombines TRBV5-4 with TRBJ2-7; 8 bases map to TRBD1. The germline V gene has CDR1 SGHNT and CDR2 YYREEE (reference sequence). The CDR3 totals 16 residues. Trimming cost V 4 bases and J 1 base; bases outside gene matches: 10. As DNA, the CDR3 is TGTGCCAGCAGCCCCGGACAGGGCGATCTTTCCTACGAGCAGTACTTC. Translating it yields CASSPGQGDLSYEQYF.

This sequence joins TRBV2 and TRBJ2-5, with D unclear. Germline V gives CDR1 SNHLY, CDR2 FYNNEI. V was trimmed by 5 bases and J by 0 bases, leaving 7 bases between them. The CDR3 covers 13 residues. This CDR3 reads CASSRNNQETQYF. The DNA for the CDR3 is TGTGCCAGCAGTAGAAATAACCAAGAGACCCAGTACTTC.

J is TRBJ2-1 and V is TRBV24-1; TRBD2 matches 7 bases. The length of the CDR3 is 16 residues. Losses at the gene ends were 3 bases for V and 1 base for J; bases not matched to a gene: 5. CDR1 KGHDR and CDR2 SFDVKD come from the germline V gene. Here the CDR3 reads CATSDPAGVSYNEQFF. Written as DNA, the CDR3 is TGTGCCACCAGTGATCCGGCGGGAGTTTCCTACAATGAGCAGTTCTTC.

This chain uses TRBV2 with TRBJ1-2, with 7 positions matching TRBD1. V gave up 10 bases and J gave up 5 bases; unmatched junction bases: 13. This CDR3 region has 14 residues. Germline lookup yields CDR1 SNHLY and CDR2 FYNNEI. The CDR3 nucleotides are TGTGCCAACAAACAGGGGCGGGAATGGTATGGCTACACCTTC. Protein product: CANKQGREWYGYTF.

The chain recombines TRBV5-5 with TRBJ2-2; perhaps D is TRBD1 or TRBD2 (5 bases each). In germline, CDR1 is SGHKS, CDR2 YYEKEE (reference sequence). The CDR3 extends over 16 amino acids. V shed 3 bases and J shed 1 base, with 13 bases lying between them. In DNA form, the CDR3 reads TGTGCCAGCAGCTCTCCGGGACGGATGAACACCGGGGAGCTGTTTTTT. This codes for CASSSPGRMNTGELFF.

The V and J genes are TRBV4-2 and TRBJ2-7, with D hard to call. Germline loops: CDR1 LGHNA, CDR2 YNFKEQ. V gave up 0 bases and J gave up 5 bases, with 14 bases separating them. This CDR3 has 15 amino acids. This CDR3 is CASSQDLYGVNEQYF. Written as DNA, the CDR3 is TGTGCCAGCAGCCAAGATCTGTACGGCGTCAACGAGCAGTACTTC.

The CDR3, as DNA: TGCGCCAGCAGCTCCTCCGGGGAAGAGGGTCCAGATACGCAGTATTTT. It translates to CASSSSGEEGPDTQYF. This rearrangement joins TRBV5-1 to TRBJ2-3; D may be TRBD2 (5 bases). CDR3 size: 16 residues. Looked up from germline, CDR1 is SGHRS and CDR2 is YFSETQ. V lost 3 bases to trimming and J lost 4 bases, with 18 bases between them.

The V gene is TRBV7-2, the J gene TRBJ2-2, with D uncertain. This CDR3 spans 14 amino acids. The germline V and J ends were trimmed by 2 bases and 4 bases, with 8 bases remaining between them. Germline assignment: CDR1 SGHTA and CDR2 FQGNSA. CDR3: CASSLMSSTGELFF. In nucleotides, the CDR3 is TGTGCCAGCAGCTTAATGAGTTCCACCGGGGAGCTGTTTTTT. Filled out from reference TRBV7-2 and TRBJ2-2, the complete variable domain reads GAGVSQSPSNKVTEKGKDVELRCDPISGHTALYWYRQSLGQGLEFLIYFQGNSAPDKSGLPSDRFSAERTGGSVSTLTIQRTQQEDSAVYLCASSLMSSTGELFFGEGSRLTVL.

CDR3 in DNA: TGTGCCAGCAGTGAATTGGACGGGGAGCTGTTTTTT. Its translation: CASSELDGELFF. J is TRBJ2-2 and V is TRBV25-1, with D unresolved. The CDR3 contains 12 residues. Looked up from germline, CDR1 is MGHDK and CDR2 is SYGVNS. V lost 1 base and J 7 bases, leaving 4 bases between the germline ends.

The chain recombines TRBV30 with TRBJ2-2; D call uncertain. V lost 3 bases and J lost 6, with 17 bases in between. The germline V gene encodes CDR1 GTSNPN and CDR2 SVGIG (reference sequence). This CDR3 is built from 15 residues. The CDR3 region is CAWSPYRLGSGELFF. CDR3 sequence (DNA): TGTGCCTGGAGCCCGTATCGGCTGGGATCCGGGGAGCTGTTTTTT.

The V call is TRBV3-1 (or the pseudogene TRBV3-2), the J call TRBJ2-3; 10 nucleotides align to TRBD1. This CDR3 comprises 16 residues. The germline V gene has CDR1 LGHDT and CDR2 YNNKEL (reference sequence). Trimming removed 5 bases from V and 4 bases from J; junction bases left unmatched: 9. The CDR3 nucleotides read TGTGCCAGCAGCGGCCCCGGGACAGGGGAAGCAGATACGCAGTATTTT. Protein: CASSGPGTGEADTQYF.

Here the CDR3 DNA reads TGTGCCAGCTCGGAAATAGACGGGGAGACCCAGTACTTC. Translating it yields CASSEIDGETQYF. The V and J genes are TRBV18 and TRBJ2-5, with no clear D. CDR3 length: 13 amino acids. In germline, CDR1 is KGHSH, CDR2 LQKENI. V lost 6 bases and J lost 5, with 13 bases in between.

The chain joins TRBV10-3 to TRBJ2-7; the D is unclear. V lost 5 bases to trimming and J lost 0 bases, with 11 bases between them. The CDR3 length is 14 residues. CDR1 is ENHRY, CDR2 SYGVKD, per germline. DNA of the CDR3: TGTGCCATCAGTCCCCGGACGGACTCCTACGAGCAGTACTTC. Residues: CAISPRTDSYEQYF.

In nucleotides, the CDR3 is TGTGCCAGCAATAGACAGGGTTACTACGAGCAGTACTTC. Amino acid sequence: CASNRQGYYEQYF. V and J are TRBV28 and TRBJ2-7; 7 bases agree with TRBD1. CDR3 length: 13 residues. Germline V CDR1 and CDR2: MDHEN, SYDVKM. J lost 3 bases, V lost 7 bases, and 6 bases had no gene match.

The chain carries TRBV18 and TRBJ2-5; D is unclear. The CDR3 sequence is 12 residues long. The ends were cut back, 3 bases at V and 9 bases at J, with 11 bases in the middle. Germline loops: CDR1 KGHSH, CDR2 LQKENI. The CDR3 region has the DNA TGTGCCAGCTCACCCCAAGAGACGCCCCAGTACTTC. Its protein product is CASSPQETPQYF.

The rearrangement uses TRBV29-1 and TRBJ2-7; D not certain. V was cut by 7 bases and J by 1 base, with 14 bases left in between. The CDR3 is 13 amino acids. Per germline, CDR1 SQVTM and CDR2 ANQGSEA. As DNA, the CDR3 is TGCAGCGCCGGAGATGGGATTTCCTACGAGCAGTACTTC. It encodes CSAGDGISYEQYF.